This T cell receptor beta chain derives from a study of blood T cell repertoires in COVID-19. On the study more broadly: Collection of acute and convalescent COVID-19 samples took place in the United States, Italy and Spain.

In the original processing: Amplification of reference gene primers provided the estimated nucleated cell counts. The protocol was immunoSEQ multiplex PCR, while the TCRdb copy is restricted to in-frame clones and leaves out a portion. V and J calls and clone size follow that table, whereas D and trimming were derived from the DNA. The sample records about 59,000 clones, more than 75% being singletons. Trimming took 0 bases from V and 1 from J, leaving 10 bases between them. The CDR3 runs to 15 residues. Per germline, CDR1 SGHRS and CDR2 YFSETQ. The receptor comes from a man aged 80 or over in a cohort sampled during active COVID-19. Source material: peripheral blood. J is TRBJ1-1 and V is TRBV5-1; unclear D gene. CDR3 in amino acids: CASSLEQAPNTEAFF. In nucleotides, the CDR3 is TGCGCCAGCAGCTTGGAGCAGGCCCCGAACACTGAAGCTTTCTTT. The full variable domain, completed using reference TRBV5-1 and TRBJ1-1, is KAGVTQTPRYLIKTRGQQVTLSCSPISGHRSVSWYQQTPGQGLQFLFEYFSETQRNKGNFPGRFSGRQFSNSRSEMNVSTLELGDSALYLCASSLEQAPNTEAFFGQGTRLTVV.